Listed below are T cell receptor beta chains from one sample, sequenced in a study of blood T cells in healthy people across ages. A single record per CDR3 protein comes from TCRdb applying MiXCR to the 5' RACE reads. The data contain some 800,000 distinct CDR3 sequences, about 42% of them singletons. The sample consisted of blood. All receptors come from a man aged 55 to 70 in good health. The CDR3 runs from the conserved cysteine through the conserved F or W. The D gene is left open where the match is weak. For some rows the clone size is stated as once, few or many, or as a class when expanded; others skip it.

size,V,J,D,DNA,CDR3
once,TRBV20-1,TRBJ2-3,TRBD1,TGCAGTGCGGGGCGTATCGGTCAGGGGGTGAGCACAGATACGCAGTATTTT,CSAGRIGQGVSTDTQYF
few,TRBV25-1,TRBJ2-7,-,TGTGCCAGCAGTCCCCTCTTTGCAGGTGGTTCTACCTACGAGCAGTACTTC,CASSPLFAGGSTYEQYF
-,TRBV20-1,TRBJ2-7,TRBD2,TGCAGTGCTAGGTCGGGGGGGGAATCCTACGAGCAGTACTTC,CSARSGGESYEQYF
few,TRBV27,TRBJ1-5,-,TGTGCCAGCAGTTTATGGGCGGGGATCGATCAGCCCCAGCATTTT,CASSLWAGIDQPQHF
-,TRBV28,TRBJ2-7,-,TGTGCCAGCAGTTTCGTAGGGGCCAGCTCCTACGAGCAGTACTTC,CASSFVGASSYEQYF
-,TRBV6-2/TRBV6-3,TRBJ2-7,-,TGTGCCAGCACCTTACAAAATCAGGGGTACAATGAGCAGTACTTC,CASTLQNQGYNEQYF
few,TRBV12-3/TRBV12-4,TRBJ2-5,-,TGTGCCAGCAGCCCCCTAGCGCCCCAAGAGACCCAGTACTTC,CASSPLAPQETQYF
few,TRBV11-2,TRBJ1-2,-,TGTGCCAGCAGTTCCTCTTCGGGGCTTGTGGGCTATGGCTACACCTTC,CASSSSSGLVGYGYTF
-,TRBV30,TRBJ2-1,TRBD2,TGTGCCTGGAGAGCCCCCTCGGCTAGCGGGGTGTACAATGAGCAGTTCTTC,CAWRAPSASGVYNEQFF
-,TRBV6-1,TRBJ1-6,TRBD1,TGTGCCAGCAGTGAAGCCGGGACAGGTGATTCACCCCTCCACTTT,CASSEAGTGDSPLHF
-,TRBV20-1,TRBJ2-5,-,TGCAATGCCAGAGTGGTGGAGACCCAGTACTTC,CNARVVETQYF
-,TRBV27,TRBJ2-5,TRBD2,TGTGCCAGCAGTTCTGCAGCGGGGGGGAAACAAGAGACCCAGTACTTC,CASSSAAGGKQETQYF
-,TRBV5-1,TRBJ2-7,TRBD1,TGCGCCAGCAGCCGCGGACAGGGGTTCTACGAGCAGTACTTC,CASSRGQGFYEQYF
-,TRBV6-1,TRBJ1-1,-,TGTGCCAGCAGGGACCCCACGTTGAACACTGAAGCTTTCTTT,CASRDPTLNTEAFF
-,TRBV20-1,TRBJ1-2,TRBD1,TGCAGTGCTAGAAGATCGGGACAGGGGAAAGTGGGCTATGGCTACACCTTC,CSARRSGQGKVGYGYTF
many,TRBV29-1,TRBJ2-1,-,TGCAGCGCGGGTAGATTTTCCTACAATGAGCAGTTCTTC,CSAGRFSYNEQFF
-,TRBV6-2/TRBV6-3,TRBJ2-7,TRBD2,TGTGCCAGCAGTTCCCGGGGGGGACCTTACGAGCAGTACTTC,CASSSRGGPYEQYF
-,TRBV20-1,TRBJ1-5,-,TGCAGTGCTCCAGAGGTGATCGGGAGCAATCAGCCCCAGCATTTT,CSAPEVIGSNQPQHF
few,TRBV9,TRBJ2-5,-,TGTGCCAGCAGCAAACGTGGTGAGACCCAGTACTTC,CASSKRGETQYF
few,TRBV24-1,TRBJ1-5,-,TGTGCCACCAGTGCGAACAGGATATCGGAGCATTTT,CATSANRISEHF
-,TRBV25-1,TRBJ1-1,-,TGTGCCAGCCACGACCTGGGGGCTGAAGCTTTCTTT,CASHDLGAEAFF
-,TRBV12-3/TRBV12-4,TRBJ2-1,-,TGTGCCAGCAGCCAAGGTGGGGTTTGGGGCCTCAATGAGCAGTTCTTC,CASSQGGVWGLNEQFF
-,TRBV5-5,TRBJ2-6,-,TGTGCCAGCAGCTTGGCCCCTGCTTCTAGTTCTGGGGCCAACGTCCTGACTTTC,CASSLAPASSSGANVLTF
few,TRBV29-1,TRBJ2-7,-,TGCAGCGTTGAAGAAGGAGGCGAGCAGTACTTC,CSVEEGGEQYF